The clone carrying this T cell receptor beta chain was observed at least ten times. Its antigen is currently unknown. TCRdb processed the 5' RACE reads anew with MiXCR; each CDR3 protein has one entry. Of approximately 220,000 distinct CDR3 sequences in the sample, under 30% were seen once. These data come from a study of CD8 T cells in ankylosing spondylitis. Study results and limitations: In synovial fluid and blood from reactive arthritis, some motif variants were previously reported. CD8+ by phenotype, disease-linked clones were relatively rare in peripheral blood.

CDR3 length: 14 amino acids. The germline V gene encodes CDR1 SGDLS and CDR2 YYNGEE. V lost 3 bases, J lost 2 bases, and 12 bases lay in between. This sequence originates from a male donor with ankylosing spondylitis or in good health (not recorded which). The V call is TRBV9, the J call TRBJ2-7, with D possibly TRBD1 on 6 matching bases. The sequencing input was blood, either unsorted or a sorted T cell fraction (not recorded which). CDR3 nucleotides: TGTGCCAGCAGCGCGACAGGTTCGACCTACGAGCAGTACTTC. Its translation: CASSATGSTYEQYF.